The T cell receptor (beta chain) described here comes from a study of blood T cell repertoires in COVID-19. For the study at large: Acute and convalescent COVID-19 samples came from the United States, Italy and Spain.

How the authors handled the data: By means of reference gene primer amplification, nucleated cell counts were estimated. Assay used: immunoSEQ multiplex PCR; TCRdb lists only in-frame clones, some missing. The DNA was the basis for D and trimming; V, J and clone size are from that table. Here the sample spans about 180,000 clones, approximately 88% being singletons. Germline CDR1 and CDR2: LGHNT and FRNRAP. CDR3 length equals 14 residues. Trimming pared 5 bases from V and 0 bases from J, leaving 7 bases between. The chain carries TRBV12-5 and TRBJ1-4; no definite D call. Sequencing input: peripheral blood. The sequence was obtained from a woman aged 25-40 years with acute or convalescent COVID-19. Here the CDR3 DNA reads TGTGCTAGTGGTCTCGGGACAACTAATGAAAAACTGTTTTTT. This sequence encodes CASGLGTTNEKLFF.